The sequence of this T cell receptor (beta chain) was determined in a study of OX40 agonist ivuxolimab in advanced cancers. In the study overall: Patients in the trial were receiving intravenous ivuxolimab every 2 weeks, at doses of 0.01 to 10 mg/kg.

This CDR3 is built from 14 residues. V was clipped by 6 bases and J by 1 base, with 11 bases between them. CDR1 and CDR2 from the germline V gene are SGHTA and FQGNSA. The table came from immunoSEQ multiplex PCR; TCRdb's copy has only in-frame clones and leaves some out. Of about 62,000 clones listed, roughly 87% are singletons. The receptor was isolated from an adult with an advanced solid tumor such as melanoma, head and neck, liver or kidney cancer. The genes are TRBV7-2 and TRBJ2-3; D is unresolved. The starting material was CD4+ or CD8+ T cells sorted from blood, obtained in a trial of the OX40 agonist ivuxolimab. As DNA, the CDR3 is TGTGCCAGCAGTCTAAACTGGGGCACAGATACGCAGTATTTT. This codes for CASSLNWGTDTQYF.